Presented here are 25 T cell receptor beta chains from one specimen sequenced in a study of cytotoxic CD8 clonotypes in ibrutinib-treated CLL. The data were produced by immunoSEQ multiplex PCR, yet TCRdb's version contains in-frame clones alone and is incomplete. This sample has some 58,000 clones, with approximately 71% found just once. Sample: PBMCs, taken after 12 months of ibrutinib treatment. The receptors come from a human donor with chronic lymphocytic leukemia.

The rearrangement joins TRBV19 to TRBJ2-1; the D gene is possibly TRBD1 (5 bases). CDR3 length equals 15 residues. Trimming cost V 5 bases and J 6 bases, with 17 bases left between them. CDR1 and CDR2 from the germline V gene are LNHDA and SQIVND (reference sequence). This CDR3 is CASSEGALGANEQFF. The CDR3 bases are TGTGCCAGTAGTGAAGGGGCCCTTGGAGCCAATGAGCAGTTCTTC.

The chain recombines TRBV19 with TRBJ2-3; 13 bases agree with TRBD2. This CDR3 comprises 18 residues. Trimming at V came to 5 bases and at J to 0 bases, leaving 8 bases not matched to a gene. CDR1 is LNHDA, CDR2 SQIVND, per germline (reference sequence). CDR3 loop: CASSGGTSGTPSTDTQYF. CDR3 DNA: TGTGCCAGTAGTGGAGGGACTAGCGGGACTCCTAGCACAGATACGCAGTATTTT.

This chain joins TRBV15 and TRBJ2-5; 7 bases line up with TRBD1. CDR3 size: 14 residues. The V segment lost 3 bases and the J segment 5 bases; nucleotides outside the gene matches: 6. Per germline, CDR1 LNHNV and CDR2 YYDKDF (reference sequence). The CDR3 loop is CATSRTGWSETQYF. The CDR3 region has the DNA TGTGCCACCAGCAGGACAGGGTGGAGTGAGACCCAGTACTTC.

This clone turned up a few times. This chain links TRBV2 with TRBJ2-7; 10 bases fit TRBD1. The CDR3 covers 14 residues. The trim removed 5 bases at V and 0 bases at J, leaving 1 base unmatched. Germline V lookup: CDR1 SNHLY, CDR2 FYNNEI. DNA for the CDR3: TGTGCCAGCAGTAGGACAGGGGGCTCCTACGAGCAGTACTTC. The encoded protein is CASSRTGGSYEQYF.

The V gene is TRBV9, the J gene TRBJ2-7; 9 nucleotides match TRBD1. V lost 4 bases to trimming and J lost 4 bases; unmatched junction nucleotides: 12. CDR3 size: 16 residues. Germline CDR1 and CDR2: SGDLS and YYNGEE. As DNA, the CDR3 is TGTGCCAGCAGCTCAAGGGTGGGGACAGGGCTGTACGAGCAGTACTTC. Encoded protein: CASSSRVGTGLYEQYF.

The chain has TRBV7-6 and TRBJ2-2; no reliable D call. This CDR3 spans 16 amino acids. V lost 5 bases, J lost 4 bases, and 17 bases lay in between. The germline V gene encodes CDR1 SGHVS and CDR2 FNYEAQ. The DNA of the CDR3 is TGTGCCAGCAGCCAACCCCAGCTTTCGGGCACCGGGGAGCTGTTTTTT. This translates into CASSQPQLSGTGELFF. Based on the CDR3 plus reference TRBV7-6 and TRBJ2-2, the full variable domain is GAGVSQSPRYKVTKRGQDVALRCDPISGHVSLYWYRQALGQGPEFLTYFNYEAQQDKSGLPNDRFSAERPEGSISTLTIQRTEQRDSAMYRCASSQPQLSGTGELFFGEGSRLTVL.

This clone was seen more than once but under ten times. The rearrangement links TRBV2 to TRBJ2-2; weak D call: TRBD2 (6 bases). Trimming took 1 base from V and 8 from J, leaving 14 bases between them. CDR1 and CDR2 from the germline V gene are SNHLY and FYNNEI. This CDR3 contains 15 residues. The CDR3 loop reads CASSEVGASVGELFF. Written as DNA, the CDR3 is TGTGCCAGCAGTGAAGTAGGGGCTAGCGTAGGGGAGCTGTTTTTT.

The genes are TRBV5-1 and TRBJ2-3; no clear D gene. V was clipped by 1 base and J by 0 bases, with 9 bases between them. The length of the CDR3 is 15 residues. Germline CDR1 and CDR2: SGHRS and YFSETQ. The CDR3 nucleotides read TGCGCCAGCAGCTTGTCGGTGGCTAGCACAGATACGCAGTATTTT. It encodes CASSLSVASTDTQYF.

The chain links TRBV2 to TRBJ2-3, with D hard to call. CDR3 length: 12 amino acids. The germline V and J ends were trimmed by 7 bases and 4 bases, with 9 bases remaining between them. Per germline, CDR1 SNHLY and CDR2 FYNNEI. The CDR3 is CASTQFADTQYF. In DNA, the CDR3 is TGTGCCAGCACCCAATTCGCAGATACGCAGTATTTT.

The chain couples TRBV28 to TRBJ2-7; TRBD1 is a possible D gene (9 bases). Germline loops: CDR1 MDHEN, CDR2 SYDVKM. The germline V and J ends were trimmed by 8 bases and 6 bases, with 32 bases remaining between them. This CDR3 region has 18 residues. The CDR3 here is CASLARWGQGSGGSEQYF. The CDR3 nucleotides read TGTGCCAGCTTAGCCCGGTGGGGACAGGGATCGGGAGGGTCCGAGCAGTACTTC.

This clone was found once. The CDR3 region is CAWMMRGAGEKLFF. CDR3 nucleotide sequence: TGTGCCTGGATGATGCGGGGGGCGGGTGAAAAACTGTTTTTT. This rearrangement joins TRBV30 to TRBJ1-4; D possibly corresponds to TRBD1 (6 bases). The germline V and J ends were trimmed by 4 bases and 7 bases, with 16 bases remaining between them. This CDR3 is built from 14 residues. Germline assignment: CDR1 GTSNPN and CDR2 SVGIG (reference sequence).

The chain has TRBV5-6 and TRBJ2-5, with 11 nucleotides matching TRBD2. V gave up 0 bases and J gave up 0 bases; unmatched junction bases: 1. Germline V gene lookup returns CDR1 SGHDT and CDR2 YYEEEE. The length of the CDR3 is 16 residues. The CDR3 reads CASSLGLAGYQETQYF. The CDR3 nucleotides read TGTGCCAGCAGCTTGGGACTAGCGGGATACCAAGAGACCCAGTACTTC.

CDR3 DNA: TGTGCCAGCAGTGCCACGGGACTAGCGGGAGTCGAGCAGTACTTC. Amino acids: CASSATGLAGVEQYF. The V gene is TRBV28, the J gene TRBJ2-7; 14 nucleotides align to TRBD2. CDR1 is MDHEN, CDR2 SYDVKM, per germline. J gave up 6 bases and V 5 bases, and 6 bases lay outside the gene matches. The CDR3 is 15 residues long.

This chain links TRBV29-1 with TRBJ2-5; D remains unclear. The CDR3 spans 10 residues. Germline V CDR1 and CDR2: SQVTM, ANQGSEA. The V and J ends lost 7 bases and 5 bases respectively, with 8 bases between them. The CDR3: CSARVETQYF. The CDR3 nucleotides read TGCAGCGCCCGGGTGGAGACCCAGTACTTC.

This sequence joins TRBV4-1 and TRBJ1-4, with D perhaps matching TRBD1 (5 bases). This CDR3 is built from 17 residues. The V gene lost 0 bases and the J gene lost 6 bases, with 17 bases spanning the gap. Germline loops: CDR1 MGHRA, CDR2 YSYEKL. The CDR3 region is CASSQDPSAGRDEKLFF. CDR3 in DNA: TGCGCCAGCAGCCAAGATCCCTCGGCAGGGCGAGATGAAAAACTGTTTTTT.

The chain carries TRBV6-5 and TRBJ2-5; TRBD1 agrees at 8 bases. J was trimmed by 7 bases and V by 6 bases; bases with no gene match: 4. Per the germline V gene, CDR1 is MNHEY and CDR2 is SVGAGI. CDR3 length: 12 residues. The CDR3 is CASSRGLGTQYF. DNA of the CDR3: TGTGCCAGCAGCAGGGGGCTTGGGACCCAGTACTTC.

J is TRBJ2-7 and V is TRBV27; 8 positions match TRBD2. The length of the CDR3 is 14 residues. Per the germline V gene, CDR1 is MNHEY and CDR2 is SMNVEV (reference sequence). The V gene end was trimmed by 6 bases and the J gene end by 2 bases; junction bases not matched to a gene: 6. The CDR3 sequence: CASSPGLVTYEQYF. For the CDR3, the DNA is TGTGCCAGCAGCCCGGGACTAGTAACCTACGAGCAGTACTTC.

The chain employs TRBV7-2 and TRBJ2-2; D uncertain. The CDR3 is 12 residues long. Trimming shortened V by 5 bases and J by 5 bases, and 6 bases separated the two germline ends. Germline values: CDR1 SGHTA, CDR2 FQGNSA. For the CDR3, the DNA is TGTGCCAGCAGCCGGGTTACCGGGGAGCTGTTTTTT. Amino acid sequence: CASSRVTGELFF.

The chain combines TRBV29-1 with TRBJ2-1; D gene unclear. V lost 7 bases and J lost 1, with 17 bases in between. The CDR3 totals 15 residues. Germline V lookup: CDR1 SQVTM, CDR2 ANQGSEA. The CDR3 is CSAKKVASSYNEQFF. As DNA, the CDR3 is TGCAGCGCCAAAAAAGTTGCTAGTTCCTACAATGAGCAGTTCTTC.

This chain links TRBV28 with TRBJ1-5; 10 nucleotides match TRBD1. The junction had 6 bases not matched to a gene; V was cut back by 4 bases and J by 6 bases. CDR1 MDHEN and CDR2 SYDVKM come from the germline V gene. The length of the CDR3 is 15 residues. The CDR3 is CASSSTGGLGQPQHF. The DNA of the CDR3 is TGTGCCAGCAGTTCGACAGGGGGCTTAGGTCAGCCCCAGCATTTT.

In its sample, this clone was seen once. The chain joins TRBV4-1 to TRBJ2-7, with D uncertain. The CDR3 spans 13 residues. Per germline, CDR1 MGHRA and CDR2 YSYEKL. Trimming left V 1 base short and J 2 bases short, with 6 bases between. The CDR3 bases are TGCGCCAGCAGCCAAGGGGTTGCCTACGAGCAGTACTTC. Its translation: CASSQGVAYEQYF.

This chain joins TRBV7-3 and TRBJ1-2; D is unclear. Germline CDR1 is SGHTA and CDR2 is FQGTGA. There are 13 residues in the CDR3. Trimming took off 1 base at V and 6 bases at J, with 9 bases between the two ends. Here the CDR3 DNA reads TGTGCCAGCAGCTTAAGTGGACTGGATGGCTACACCTTC. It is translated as CASSLSGLDGYTF. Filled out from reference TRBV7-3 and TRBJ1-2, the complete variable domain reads GAGVSQTPSNKVTEKGKYVELRCDPISGHTALYWYRQSLGQGPEFLIYFQGTGAADDSGLPNDRFFAVRPEGSVSTLKIQRTERGDSAVYLCASSLSGLDGYTFGSGTRLTVV.

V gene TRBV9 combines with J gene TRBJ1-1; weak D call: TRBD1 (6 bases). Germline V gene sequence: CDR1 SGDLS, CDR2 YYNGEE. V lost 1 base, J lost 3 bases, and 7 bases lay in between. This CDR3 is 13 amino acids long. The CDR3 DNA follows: TGTGCCAGCAGCGTAAAGGGGGACACTGAAGCTTTCTTT. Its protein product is CASSVKGDTEAFF.

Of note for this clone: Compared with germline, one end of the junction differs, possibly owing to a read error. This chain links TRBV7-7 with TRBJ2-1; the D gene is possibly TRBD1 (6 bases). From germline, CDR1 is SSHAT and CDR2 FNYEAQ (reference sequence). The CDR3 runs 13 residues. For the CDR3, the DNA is TGTGCTAGCAGCGAAGTACAGGGCTCTGAGCAGTTCTTC. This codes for CASSEVQGSEQFF.

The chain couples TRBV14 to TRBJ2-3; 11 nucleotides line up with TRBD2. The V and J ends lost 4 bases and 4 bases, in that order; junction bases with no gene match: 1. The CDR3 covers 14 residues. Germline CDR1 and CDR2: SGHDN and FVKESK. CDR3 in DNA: TGTGCCAGCAGCCTAGCGGGAGGGCCAGATACGCAGTATTTT. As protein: CASSLAGGPDTQYF.